The 13 T cell receptor beta chains listed next were all sequenced from one sample in a study of shared clonotypes between healthy human individuals (dated by TCRdb to the early 2020s). Receptor amplification or capture employed the immunoSEQ multiplex PCR assay. As stored in TCRdb, this immuneACCESS dataset retains in-frame rearrangements with V and J assigned. A fraction of the clones does not appear; measured against another copy, unresolved V genes explain less than half of the discrepancy, and the remainder lacks a known reason. This sample comprises 2 million to 2.5 million clones, roughly 90% of them detected only once. 0.37% of the sample belongs to the ten largest clones. The sequenced sample was naive CD4+ T cells from PBMCs. Sample cell subset or site, as interpreted from the label and publication: CD45RA+ positively selected. These receptor sequences come from a man aged 18 to 30 in good health. Some clones in this sample may be carry-over from other donors' samples.

There are a few counts of this clone. The genes are TRBV20-1 and TRBJ1-1, with D unclear. The germline CDR1 and CDR2 sequences are DFQATT and SNEGSKA (reference sequence). Trimming shortened V by 3 bases and J by 2 bases, and 4 bases separated the two germline ends. This CDR3 contains 11 residues. CDR3 loop: CSASDNTEAFF. The CDR3 DNA reads as TGCAGTGCTAGTGACAACACTGAAGCTTTCTTT.

The chain couples TRBV18 to TRBJ2-3, with no clear D. Trimming stripped 1 base from V and 0 bases from J, with 8 bases between. The CDR3 runs 15 residues. Germline V CDR1 and CDR2: KGHSH, LQKENI. CDR3 sequence (DNA): TGTGCCAGCTCACCACGGCCGGATAGCACAGATACGCAGTATTTT. It encodes CASSPRPDSTDTQYF. The full variable domain, with the rest looked up from reference TRBV18 and TRBJ2-3, is NAGVMQNPRHLVRRRGQEARLRCSPMKGHSHVYWYRQLPEEGLKFMVYLQKENIIDESGMPKERFSAEFPKEGPSILRIQQVVRGDSAAYFCASSPRPDSTDTQYFGPGTRLTVL.

The rearrangement links TRBV5-1 to TRBJ1-1; D remains unclear. The germline V gene has CDR1 SGHRS and CDR2 YFSETQ. Deletions cut 5 bases from V and 0 bases from J, with 14 bases between. There are 15 residues in the CDR3. The CDR3: CASSHGDPLNTEAFF. In DNA, the CDR3 is TGCGCCAGCAGTCATGGAGACCCCCTGAACACTGAAGCTTTCTTT.

As concerns this clone: At the DNA level, this CDR3 is encoded by other sequences in the same sample as well. The rearrangement links TRBV27 to TRBJ2-1, with 8 bases identical to TRBD2. V shed 3 bases and J 1 base; nucleotides not matched to a gene: 5. CDR3 length: 16 residues. Germline V gene sequence: CDR1 MNHEY, CDR2 SMNVEV (reference sequence). In DNA form, the CDR3 reads TGTGCCAGCAGTTTCTACGCGGGAGGTTCCTACAATGAGCAGTTCTTC. Protein product: CASSFYAGGSYNEQFF.

This clone was counted a single time. The chain recombines TRBV11-2 with TRBJ2-1; D not resolved. The CDR3 runs 14 residues. The V end was cut by 5 bases, the J end by 2 bases, with 10 bases between. CDR1 SGHAT and CDR2 FQNNGV come from the germline V gene. The CDR3 bases are TGTGCCAGCAGCCCCCCGGCACCCTACAATGAGCAGTTCTTC. Translation: CASSPPAPYNEQFF.

This clone has a single count. The gene calls are TRBV6-6 and TRBJ1-2; D remains ambiguous. The CDR3 runs to 13 residues. Germline lookup yields CDR1 MNHNY and CDR2 SVGAGI (reference sequence). With 6 bases removed from V and 4 bases from J, the gap between germline ends came to 12 bases. CDR3 DNA: TGTGCCAGCAGGGTGGCTGTGGGCTATGGCTACACCTTC. Translating it yields CASRVAVGYGYTF.

This chain links TRBV7-9 with TRBJ1-1; maybe TRBD1 (6 bases). V was pared by 7 bases and J by 2 bases, with 23 bases between. This CDR3 spans 17 amino acids. CDR1 and CDR2 (germline): SEHNR, FQNEAQ (reference sequence). The DNA of the CDR3 is TGTGCCAGCAACCTCGCTCTCTACAGGGAGGGTAACACTGAAGCTTTCTTT. Residues: CASNLALYREGNTEAFF.

This clone has just a few counts. The chain combines TRBV7-9 with TRBJ1-1; a possible D gene is TRBD1 (6 bases). The CDR3 loop spans 15 amino acids. CDR1 and CDR2 (germline): SEHNR, FQNEAQ (reference sequence). Between the trimmed V and J ends, which lost 5 bases and 4 bases, there was a span of 17 bases. The CDR3 reads CASSPRGGHGTEAFF. DNA for the CDR3: TGTGCCAGCAGCCCGAGAGGGGGGCATGGCACTGAAGCTTTCTTT.

This chain links TRBV5-1 with TRBJ2-2, with D possibly matching TRBD2 (5 bases). The V end was cut by 3 bases, the J end by 7 bases, with 16 bases between. Germline CDR1 reads SGHRS; CDR2 reads YFSETQ. The length of the CDR3 is 15 residues. DNA for the CDR3: TGCGCCAGCAGCTACGTCGGGAATTCAGGCGGGGAGCTGTTTTTT. It is translated as CASSYVGNSGGELFF.

For this clone: Other nucleotide sequences in the sample specify the same CDR3. V and J are TRBV7-2 and TRBJ2-1, with a tentative D call TRBD2 (5 bases). V was pared by 0 bases and J by 0 bases, with 6 bases between. Germline V gives CDR1 SGHTA, CDR2 FQGNSA. This CDR3 is 15 amino acids long. The DNA for the CDR3 is TGTGCCAGCAGCTTAGCAGGGAGCTCCTACAATGAGCAGTTCTTC. It codes for CASSLAGSSYNEQFF.

The chain uses TRBV2 and TRBJ1-1, with D unclear. There are 13 residues in the CDR3. From germline, CDR1 is SNHLY and CDR2 FYNNEI. The V gene lost 6 bases and the J gene lost 1 base, with 9 bases spanning the gap. DNA for the CDR3: TGTGCCAGCAGGGGTCAGTGGAACACTGAAGCTTTCTTT. It is translated as CASRGQWNTEAFF. Filled out from reference TRBV2 and TRBJ1-1, the complete variable domain reads EPEVTQTPSHQVTQMGQEVILRCVPISNHLYFYWYRQILGQKVEFLVSFYNNEISEKSEIFDDQFSVERPDGSNFTLKIRSTKLEDSAMYFCASRGQWNTEAFFGQGTRLTVV.

V and J are TRBV5-1 and TRBJ1-2; D remains unclear. Germline CDR1 is SGHRS and CDR2 is YFSETQ. Between the trimmed V and J ends, which lost 4 bases and 10 bases, there was a span of 20 bases. The CDR3 spans 14 residues. CDR3 in amino acids: CASSTNLATAYYTF. The DNA of the CDR3 is TGCGCCAGCAGCACGAACCTGGCCACAGCCTACTACACCTTC.

The chain couples TRBV19 to TRBJ2-7; 7 bases are shared with TRBD2. Germline CDR1 and CDR2: LNHDA and SQIVND (reference sequence). After removal of 4 bases from V and 3 bases from J, the junction contained 21 bases not matched to a gene. The CDR3 runs to 19 residues. The CDR3, as DNA: TGTGCCAGTAGTAGAGGGACTTCCTGGCGGGCGGGAGCAGTCTACGAGCAGTACTTC. This translates into CASSRGTSWRAGAVYEQYF.